This T cell receptor beta chain was profiled in a study of blood T cell repertoires in COVID-19. Produced via immunoSEQ multiplex PCR; TCRdb's table is partial and in-frame only. The sample lists tens of thousands of clones; around 90% were seen once. The CDR3 runs 15 residues. Trimming took 2 bases from V and 5 from J; bases not matched to a gene: 8. CDR1 is MNHEY and CDR2 is SVGAGI in the germline V gene. The source material was peripheral blood. The chain carries TRBV6-5 and TRBJ2-7; 8 bases are shared with TRBD1. The sequence was obtained from a human donor with active COVID-19. The donor label of this sample is uncertain. The CDR3 nucleotides are TGTGCCAGCAGTTACGTCGGGACAGGAGTCCACGAGCAGTACTTC. Translated: CASSYVGTGVHEQYF.